This record concerns one TCR beta chain sequence. The antigen remains unidentified. People whose metastatic non-small-cell lung cancer was chemo-refractory got focal radiation along with CTLA-4 blockade by ipilimumab. The repertoire was sequenced with immunoSEQ multiplex PCR; TCRdb's copy has only in-frame clones and lacks some. The sample lists tens of thousands of clones; over 70% were seen once. The sample is drawn from a study of radiotherapy plus CTLA-4 blockade in lung cancer. Points from the study as a whole: Some TCR clones had been derived from tumors. These clones expanded in peripheral blood after radiotherapy plus ipilimumab.

V shed 6 bases and J 2 bases; nucleotides not matched to a gene: 10. The CDR3 has 15 amino acids. Germline values: CDR1 LNHDA, CDR2 SQIVND (reference sequence). This TCR was sampled from a human donor with non-small cell lung cancer who had a partial response to radiotherapy plus ipilimumab. Some clones in this sample may be carry-over from other donors' samples. This sample comprised peripheral blood, obtained from a patient treated with radiotherapy plus ipilimumab. This chain uses TRBV19 with TRBJ2-7; 7 bases line up with TRBD1. The CDR3 coding sequence is TGTGCCAGTAGAACCGCCGGGACAGACACCTACGAGCAGTACTTC. It translates to CASRTAGTDTYEQYF.